The rows below give T cell receptor beta chains drawn from one sample of a study of a mutant IDH1 vaccine in newly diagnosed glioma. Data came from immunoSEQ multiplex PCR; TCRdb stores just in-frame clones and leaves some out. The sample has tens of thousands of clones, approximately 92% seen once; the top ten hold roughly 2.7%. The sequenced sample was PBMCs, obtained from a glioma patient treated with radiotherapy, temozolomide or both. These receptors all stem from a man between 50 and 59 years old with glioma. The conserved cysteine and the conserved F or W are not part of the CDR3 here.

V gene: TRBV2
J gene: TRBJ1-4
CDR3 protein: ASTPTANEKLF

V gene: TRBV7-3
J gene: TRBJ2-2
CDR3 protein: ASSFSSTGELF

V gene: TRBV27
J gene: TRBJ1-1
CDR3 protein: ASSLNRVNTEAF

V gene: TRBV29-1
J gene: TRBJ2-7
CDR3 protein: SGGTSGSFYEQY

V gene: TRBV4-2
J gene: TRBJ1-3
CDR3 protein: ASNPEDSGNTIY

V gene: TRBV6-1
J gene: TRBJ2-6
CDR3 protein: ASSGVAVNSGANVLT

V gene: TRBV2
J gene: TRBJ2-3
CDR3 protein: AIRTATSTDTQY

V gene: TRBV6-4
J gene: TRBJ2-4
CDR3 protein: ASSDGTGRKNIQY

V gene: TRBV18
J gene: TRBJ1-4
CDR3 protein: ASSPLRGAESNEKLF

V gene: TRBV7-9
J gene: TRBJ2-2
CDR3 protein: ASSPGQGGTGELF

V gene: TRBV11-2
J gene: TRBJ1-1
CDR3 protein: ASSFGGREAF

V gene: TRBV7-9
J gene: TRBJ1-2
CDR3 protein: ASSPRQGNYGYT

V gene: TRBV5-1
J gene: TRBJ1-3
CDR3 protein: ASSRGDVGSGNTIY

V gene: TRBV4-2
J gene: TRBJ1-5
CDR3 protein: ASSQDFYSPGNQPQH

V gene: TRBV7-2
J gene: TRBJ1-2
CDR3 protein: ASSRIRMGGYT

V gene: TRBV10-3
J gene: TRBJ1-1
CDR3 protein: AISRARTEAF

V gene: TRBV15
J gene: TRBJ1-5
CDR3 protein: ATSRAVYQPQH